Listed here are 21 T cell receptor beta chains from one sample, sequenced in a study of cytomegalovirus exposure and HLA in healthy donors. The PCR was carried out with 60 Vbeta primers and 13 Jbeta primers. Assay used: immunoSEQ multiplex PCR; TCRdb lists only in-frame clones, some missing. The sample records about 110,000 clones, about 80% being singletons. Sequencing was done on a sample of PBMCs. These TCRs come from a man aged 30 to 39 in good health and CMV-seropositive.

Written as DNA, the CDR3 is TGTGCCAGTAGTAGACTTTACAGGGAAGGCAATCAGCCCCAGCATTTT. Its protein is CASSRLYREGNQPQHF. The V call is TRBV19, the J call TRBJ1-5, with a possible D match to TRBD1 (6 bases). The V and J ends lost 4 bases and 2 bases respectively, with 15 bases between them. The CDR3 runs to 16 residues. Germline assignment: CDR1 LNHDA and CDR2 SQIVND (reference sequence).

The chain is built from TRBV19 and TRBJ2-5; 8 bases match TRBD2. Trimming took 5 bases from V and 4 from J; bases not matched to a gene: 6. Germline assignment: CDR1 LNHDA and CDR2 SQIVND (reference sequence). The CDR3 loop spans 14 amino acids. The CDR3 here is CASSLAGGSETQYF. Written as DNA, the CDR3 is TGTGCCAGTAGTTTGGCGGGGGGTTCAGAGACCCAGTACTTC.

This clone was seen a single time. The rearrangement uses TRBV2 and TRBJ2-3, with 7 bases matching TRBD1. Losses at the gene ends were 10 bases for V and 5 bases for J; bases not matched to a gene: 18. CDR1 SNHLY and CDR2 FYNNEI come from the germline V gene. The CDR3 has 16 residues. CDR3 nucleotide sequence: TGTGCCACCTCCCCCCCCACAGGGGTCATTGGAGATACGCAGTATTTT. It encodes CATSPPTGVIGDTQYF.

The V gene is TRBV6-5, the J gene TRBJ1-2; 10 bases fit TRBD1. CDR1 MNHEY and CDR2 SVGAGI come from the germline V gene. The CDR3 length is 15 residues. The J segment lost 2 bases and the V segment lost 5 bases, leaving 5 bases of the junction unmatched. CDR3 amino acids: CASSRTGGANYGYTF. The CDR3 DNA follows: TGTGCCAGCAGTCGGACAGGGGGTGCCAACTATGGCTACACCTTC.

V is TRBV7-9 and J is TRBJ2-2; 10 bases match TRBD2. Germline CDR1 is SEHNR and CDR2 is FQNEAQ (reference sequence). Germline trimming cut 5 bases from V and 5 bases from J; bases unmatched to any gene: 11. This CDR3 has 17 residues. The CDR3 loop reads CASSRTTSGVLTGELFF. CDR3 nucleotides: TGTGCCAGCAGCCGCACTACTAGCGGGGTGCTAACCGGGGAGCTGTTTTTT.

The CDR3 region is CASSQGQGLNSPLHF. The CDR3 nucleotides are TGCGCCAGCAGCCAAGGACAGGGGCTTAATTCACCCCTCCACTTT. The V call is TRBV5-1, the J call TRBJ1-6; 9 positions agree with TRBD1. Unmatched junction bases numbered 5, after V lost 4 bases and J lost 6 bases. CDR1 is SGHRS, CDR2 YFSETQ, per germline. The length of the CDR3 is 15 residues.

The chain employs TRBV19 and TRBJ2-1; perhaps TRBD1 as D (7 bases). This CDR3 contains 15 residues. V was shortened by 6 bases and J by 7 bases, with 19 bases between the two germline ends. Germline V CDR1 and CDR2: LNHDA, SQIVND (reference sequence). For the CDR3, the DNA is TGTGCCAGTAGGCCGGACCGGGCAGGGGGGAATGAGCAGTTCTTC. It yields the protein CASRPDRAGGNEQFF.

The rearrangement links TRBV11-2 to TRBJ1-1, with D possibly TRBD1 on 5 matching bases. Between the trimmed V and J ends, which lost 1 base and 1 base, there was a span of 7 bases. Germline V gives CDR1 SGHAT, CDR2 FQNNGV. CDR3 size: 14 residues. The CDR3 region has the DNA TGTGCCAGCAGCTTAGGACAGACGAACACTGAAGCTTTCTTT. Translated, it gives CASSLGQTNTEAFF.

This chain uses TRBV5-4 with TRBJ1-1; possible D gene TRBD1, 5 bases. There are 13 residues in the CDR3. V lost 3 bases and J lost 7, with 13 bases in between. Germline V gene data show CDR1 as SGHNT and CDR2 as YYREEE (reference sequence). CDR3 DNA sequence: TGTGCCAGCAGCTCGGGGGACGGACATGAAGCTTTCTTT. It translates to CASSSGDGHEAFF. Complete variable domain (other parts from reference TRBV5-4 and TRBJ1-1): ETGVTQSPTHLIKTRGQQVTLRCSSQSGHNTVSWYQQALGQGPQFIFQYYREEENGRGNFPPRFSGLQFPNYSSELNVNALELDDSALYLCASSSGDGHEAFFGQGTRLTVV.

Note on this clone: Because the CDR3 is missing its conserved closing phenylalanine or tryptophan, this is likely a read error. The V call is TRBV27, the J call TRBJ2-7; 10 bases align to TRBD1. The V and J ends lost 6 bases and 4 bases, in that order; junction bases with no gene match: 9. This CDR3 is 15 amino acids long. CDR1 is MNHEY, CDR2 SMNVEV, per germline (reference sequence). The CDR3 region is CASRGLWDRGYEQYL. CDR3 bases: TGTGCCAGCAGGGGGTTATGGGACAGGGGTTACGAGCAGTACCTC.

J is TRBJ2-5 and V is TRBV5-6; D perhaps matches TRBD1 (6 bases). CDR1 and CDR2 (germline): SGHDT, YYEEEE. V lost 4 bases and J lost 0, with 13 bases in between. The CDR3 spans 15 residues. Written as DNA, the CDR3 is TGTGCCAGCAGCGGTTTAACAGGGAACCAAGAGACCCAGTACTTC. It codes for CASSGLTGNQETQYF. The complete variable domain, with remaining parts taken from reference TRBV5-6 and TRBJ2-5, reads DAGVTQSPTHLIKTRGQQVTLRCSPKSGHDTVSWYQQALGQGPQFIFQYYEEEERQRGNFPDRFSGHQFPNYSSELNVNALLLGDSALYLCASSGLTGNQETQYFGPGTRLLVL.

The V call is TRBV14, the J call TRBJ1-6; tentative D call: TRBD1 (6 bases). V lost 4 bases to trimming and J lost 1 base, with 11 bases between them. Germline CDR1 is SGHDN and CDR2 is FVKESK. The CDR3 has 16 amino acids. The CDR3 nucleotides are TGTGCCAGCAGCCTCGAAGGGGGATCCTATAATTCACCCCTCCACTTT. It encodes CASSLEGGSYNSPLHF.

The V and J genes are TRBV7-6 and TRBJ1-2; 8 bases are shared with TRBD1. The germline CDR1 and CDR2 sequences are SGHVS and FNYEAQ. V lost 5 bases, J lost 3 bases, and 8 bases stayed unmatched. The CDR3 has 15 amino acids. CDR3 protein: CASSTGTGSHYGYTF. Written as DNA, the CDR3 is TGTGCCAGCAGCACCGGGACAGGTTCCCACTATGGCTACACCTTC. Filled out from reference TRBV7-6 and TRBJ1-2, the complete variable domain reads GAGVSQSPRYKVTKRGQDVALRCDPISGHVSLYWYRQALGQGPEFLTYFNYEAQQDKSGLPNDRFSAERPEGSISTLTIQRTEQRDSAMYRCASSTGTGSHYGYTFGSGTRLTVV.

This clone was seen a single time. The chain links TRBV7-8 to TRBJ1-3; 8 bases are shared with TRBD1. CDR1 and CDR2 from the germline V gene are SGHVS and FQNEAQ. The trim removed 3 bases at V and 2 bases at J, leaving 3 bases unmatched. This CDR3 is built from 15 residues. CDR3 sequence reads: CASSFEQGAGNTIYF. The CDR3 DNA reads TGTGCCAGCAGCTTCGAACAGGGGGCTGGAAACACCATATATTTT.

This chain joins TRBV9 and TRBJ2-3; 7 bases match TRBD2. This CDR3 contains 13 residues. V shed 4 bases, J shed 6 bases, and the junction held 5 bases outside the gene matches. CDR1 SGDLS and CDR2 YYNGEE come from the germline V gene. The CDR3 here is CASSLLGGDTQYF. CDR3 coding DNA: TGTGCCAGCAGCCTCCTGGGGGGGGATACGCAGTATTTT. Filled out from reference TRBV9 and TRBJ2-3, the complete variable domain reads DSGVTQTPKHLITATGQRVTLRCSPRSGDLSVYWYQQSLDQGLQFLIQYYNGEERAKGNILERFSAQQFPDLHSELNLSSLELGDSALYFCASSLLGGDTQYFGPGTRLTVL.

V and J are TRBV7-2 and TRBJ2-1; TRBD2 might be the D (6 bases). The V end lost 3 bases, the J end lost 9 bases, and 12 bases lay between the germline ends. CDR1 and CDR2 from the germline V gene are SGHTA and FQGNSA. The CDR3 length is 13 residues. Here the CDR3 DNA reads TGTGCCAGCAGCTTCGGCGGGGCGATTGAGCAGTTCTTC. It translates to CASSFGGAIEQFF.

This rearrangement joins TRBV5-1 to TRBJ1-4; 7 bases match TRBD1. V lost 4 bases to trimming and J lost 2 bases; unmatched junction nucleotides: 5. The V gene's germline CDR1 is SGHRS and CDR2 YFSETQ. The CDR3 covers 15 residues. The DNA of the CDR3 is TGCGCCAGCAGCCCCAACAGGGGTACTAATGAAAAACTGTTTTTT. It translates to CASSPNRGTNEKLFF. Using reference TRBV5-1 and TRBJ1-4 for the parts outside the CDR3, the full variable domain is KAGVTQTPRYLIKTRGQQVTLSCSPISGHRSVSWYQQTPGQGLQFLFEYFSETQRNKGNFPGRFSGRQFSNSRSEMNVSTLELGDSALYLCASSPNRGTNEKLFFGSGTQLSVL.

The table lists this clone with a count of one. The rearrangement uses TRBV7-9 and TRBJ2-3, with D unclear. V was shortened by 4 bases and J by 5 bases, with 10 bases between the two germline ends. The CDR3 spans 13 residues. From germline, CDR1 is SEHNR and CDR2 FQNEAQ (reference sequence). Here the CDR3 reads CASSSEFEDTQYF. The CDR3 nucleotides are TGTGCCAGCAGCTCCGAGTTCGAAGATACGCAGTATTTT.

This clone came up once. Here the CDR3 reads CASSLEFQSGSNEQFF. DNA of the CDR3: TGCGCCAGCAGCTTGGAGTTTCAAAGCGGGTCCAATGAGCAGTTCTTC. The chain carries TRBV5-1 and TRBJ2-1, with D tentatively TRBD2 (6 bases). Trimming pared 0 bases from V and 6 bases from J, leaving 16 bases between. The CDR3 is 16 amino acids. From germline, CDR1 is SGHRS and CDR2 YFSETQ. The full variable domain, in which reference TRBV5-1 and TRBJ2-1 provide the parts outside the CDR3, is KAGVTQTPRYLIKTRGQQVTLSCSPISGHRSVSWYQQTPGQGLQFLFEYFSETQRNKGNFPGRFSGRQFSNSRSEMNVSTLELGDSALYLCASSLEFQSGSNEQFFGPGTRLTVL.

This clone was observed a single time. The rearrangement uses TRBV5-6 and TRBJ1-1; no reliable D call. V lost 4 bases to trimming and J lost 2 bases, with 21 bases between them. The CDR3 spans 17 residues. Germline V lookup: CDR1 SGHDT, CDR2 YYEEEE. Here the CDR3 reads CASSKSGSLFYNTEAFF. The CDR3 nucleotides read TGTGCCAGCAGCAAAAGCGGTTCTCTCTTTTATAACACTGAAGCTTTCTTT.

The chain uses TRBV10-3 and TRBJ1-2; D gene uncertain. The CDR3 contains 12 residues. The germline V and J ends were trimmed by 8 bases and 0 bases, with 7 bases remaining between them. The germline V gene encodes CDR1 ENHRY and CDR2 SYGVKD. The CDR3 loop reads CAIQSPNYGYTF. The CDR3 bases are TGTGCCATCCAATCCCCTAACTATGGCTACACCTTC.